This T cell receptor beta chain was identified during a study of TIL therapy for anti-PD-1-resistant metastatic lung cancer. For the study at large: Median tumor PD-L1 proportion score was about 6%. Tumors carried a median roughly 1.5 non-synonymous mutations per megabase. Notes on the study in general: The cohort had more treatment-naive, never-smoker and oncogene-addicted patients than typical.

The libraries were made with immunoSEQ v3. Generated by immunoSEQ multiplex PCR, the TCRdb table keeps only in-frame clones and is missing some. The profile shows 45,000 to 50,000 clones, just over 70% of them singletons. Time point in this sample: pre-treatment sample, taken before nivolumab and TIL therapy. Most excised metastases sampled were pleural nodules or supraclavicular lymph nodes. Details on this clone: Its antigen remains unknown.

The V gene's germline CDR1 is SGHRS and CDR2 YFSETQ. The V end was cut by 2 bases, the J end by 2 bases, with 5 bases between. The CDR3 consists of 12 residues. This rearrangement joins TRBV5-1 to TRBJ2-7; D is uncertain. The clonotype originates from a person between 25 and 80 years old with non-small cell lung cancer. The sequenced sample was tumor tissue, obtained at baseline. This CDR3 is CASSFDTYEQYF. DNA for the CDR3: TGCGCCAGCAGCTTTGACACCTACGAGCAGTACTTC.